This T cell receptor (beta chain) appears in the sequencing data of a study of control samples from healthy donors and cancer patients. CDR3 length equals 14 residues. Germline values: CDR1 SGHTA, CDR2 FQGTGA. Deletions cut 5 bases from V and 3 bases from J, with 11 bases between. This table comes from immunoSEQ multiplex PCR, and its TCRdb copy is limited to in-frame clones, with some not included. The table has 60,000 to 70,000 clones, 84% seen once. This receptor was obtained from a woman aged 45-65 years with lung cancer. The chain carries TRBV7-3 and TRBJ2-1; D unclear. Sequenced material: PBMCs. This CDR3 reads CASSTTGYYNEQFF. CDR3 bases: TGTGCCAGCAGCACCACCGGTTACTACAATGAGCAGTTCTTC. Using reference TRBV7-3 and TRBJ2-1 for the parts outside the CDR3, the full variable domain is GAGVSQTPSNKVTEKGKYVELRCDPISGHTALYWYRQSLGQGPEFLIYFQGTGAADDSGLPNDRFFAVRPEGSVSTLKIQRTERGDSAVYLCASSTTGYYNEQFFGPGTRLTVL.